This T cell receptor beta chain was recorded in a study of OX40 agonist ivuxolimab in advanced cancers. Study results and caveats: A proportion of nonresponders additionally exhibited low normalized T-cell clonal expansion. Fewer expanded clones were found on average in CD4+ than in CD8+ T cells.

This clone was picked up a small number of times. Its target is unknown. Measured with immunoSEQ multiplex PCR; TCRdb has only the in-frame clones, and not every one. The profile shows approximately 40,000 clones, roughly 90% of them singletons. This CDR3 spans 13 amino acids. Trimming shortened V by 4 bases and J by 7 bases, and 11 bases separated the two germline ends. Per the germline V gene, CDR1 is LNHDA and CDR2 is SQIVND (reference sequence). This clonotype was obtained from an adult with an advanced solid tumor such as melanoma, head and neck, liver or kidney cancer. Specimen: CD4+ or CD8+ T cells sorted from blood, collected in a trial of the OX40 agonist ivuxolimab. V is TRBV19 and J is TRBJ1-5, with D uncertain. The CDR3 sequence is CASSSQEEQPQHF. The CDR3 DNA is TGTGCCAGTAGTAGCCAAGAGGAACAGCCCCAGCATTTT.